These 24 T cell receptor beta chains came from one sample sequenced in a study of blood T cell repertoires in COVID-19. Using immunoSEQ multiplex PCR, the repertoire was profiled, and TCRdb retains in-frame clones only, with some absent. The table has about 73,000 clones, roughly 90% seen once. Sequenced input: peripheral blood. The receptors derive from a woman of 80 years or more with active or convalescent COVID-19.

The chain carries TRBV5-4 and TRBJ2-5, with TRBD2 matching over 11 bases. CDR3 length: 17 residues. Germline V gene sequence: CDR1 SGHNT, CDR2 YYREEE (reference sequence). Germline trimming cut 4 bases from V and 3 bases from J; bases unmatched to any gene: 11. CDR3 sequence reads: CASSPTPGTSGKETQYF. For the CDR3, the DNA is TGTGCCAGCAGCCCCACCCCAGGGACTAGCGGTAAAGAGACCCAGTACTTC.

The chain has TRBV6-1 and TRBJ1-4, with D unresolved. CDR1 is MNHNS and CDR2 is SASEGT in the germline V gene. The CDR3 runs to 14 residues. Trimming shortened V by 3 bases and J by 4 bases, and 9 bases separated the two germline ends. As DNA, the CDR3 is TGTGCCAGCAGTGAGGGCAGACATAATGAAAAACTGTTTTTT. It codes for CASSEGRHNEKLFF.

This chain joins TRBV21-1 and TRBJ2-7; the D call in the table, TRBD2, was not verified against the DNA. TRBV21-1 is a listed pseudogene. CDR3 size: 14 residues. The CDR3 loop is CASSKGQEGDEQYF. The CDR3 nucleotides read TGTGCCAGCAGCAAAGGTCAAGAGGGCGACGAGCAGTACTTC.

This chain joins TRBV19 and TRBJ2-3; 7 positions agree with TRBD1. The germline V gene encodes CDR1 LNHDA and CDR2 SQIVND (reference sequence). The ends lost 5 bases at V and 4 bases at J; junction bases unmatched: 12. The CDR3 spans 16 residues. CDR3 DNA: TGTGCCAGTAGTCCATCACAGGGGTTAGTAGCAGATACGCAGTATTTT. Translating gives CASSPSQGLVADTQYF.

The J gene is TRBJ2-3, the V gene TRBV5-1, with 8 bases fitting TRBD2. J gave up 0 bases and V 4 bases, and 4 bases lay outside the gene matches. Per germline, CDR1 SGHRS and CDR2 YFSETQ. CDR3 length: 15 amino acids. The CDR3 DNA sequence: TGCGCCAGCAGCCGGGGGGGAGTAAGCACAGATACGCAGTATTTT. Its translation: CASSRGGVSTDTQYF.

The chain couples TRBV9 to TRBJ1-6; D gene ambiguous. This CDR3 has 14 amino acids. The V and J ends lost 2 bases and 9 bases respectively, with 12 bases between them. In germline, CDR1 is SGDLS, CDR2 YYNGEE. The CDR3 DNA reads as TGTGCCAGCAGCGTTTTGGCAGAGGCTTCACCCCTCCACTTT. Its protein is CASSVLAEASPLHF.

V is TRBV11-3 and J is TRBJ2-5, with 7 bases identical to TRBD2. The V and J ends lost 2 bases and 5 bases, in that order; junction bases with no gene match: 5. The germline V gene encodes CDR1 SGHNT and CDR2 YENEEA. The CDR3 is 14 amino acids. CDR3 region: CASSLTSEDETQYF. Written as DNA, the CDR3 is TGTGCCAGCAGCTTAACTAGCGAGGACGAGACCCAGTACTTC. The full variable domain, in which reference TRBV11-3 and TRBJ2-5 provide the parts outside the CDR3, is EAGVVQSPRYKIIEKKQPVAFWCNPISGHNTLYWYLQNLGQGPELLIRYENEEAVDDSQLPKDRFSAERLKGVDSTLKIQPAELGDSAVYLCASSLTSEDETQYFGPGTRLLVL.

This chain uses TRBV7-9 with TRBJ1-5; D call uncertain. The ends were cut back, 1 base at V and 15 bases at J, with 16 bases in the middle. Per the germline V gene, CDR1 is SEHNR and CDR2 is FQNEAQ (reference sequence). The CDR3 spans 13 residues. The CDR3 reads CASSLEGRRPLHF. CDR3 coding DNA: TGTGCCAGCAGCTTAGAAGGAAGGCGGCCATTGCATTTT.

V usage is TRBV18 and J usage is TRBJ2-5; D is unresolved. The CDR3 has 16 amino acids. V lost 1 base, J lost 2 bases, and 14 bases lay in between. Germline V gene lookup returns CDR1 KGHSH and CDR2 LQKENI. Here the CDR3 DNA reads TGTGCCAGCTCACCACTAAATGGCCCCAGACAAGAGACCCAGTACTTC. It yields the protein CASSPLNGPRQETQYF.

This CDR3 reads CASSYRGGGSDTQYF. CDR3 in DNA: TGTGCCAGCAGTTATCGAGGGGGCGGATCAGATACGCAGTATTTT. The V gene is TRBV6-2 or TRBV6-3, the J gene TRBJ2-3, with TRBD1 identical over 7 bases. The germline CDR1 and CDR2 sequences are MNHEY and SVGEGT. The CDR3 consists of 15 residues. V trimming: 3 bases; J trimming: 4 bases; junction bases outside the gene matches: 7.

The chain is built from TRBV18 and TRBJ2-7, with 12 bases matching TRBD1. V shed 3 bases and J 3 bases; nucleotides not matched to a gene: 3. The CDR3 spans 15 residues. CDR1 is KGHSH, CDR2 LQKENI, per germline. CDR3 sequence reads: CASSPGTGGLYEQYF. The DNA for the CDR3 is TGTGCCAGCTCACCTGGGACAGGGGGCCTCTACGAGCAGTACTTC. The variable domain in full, with the rest retrieved from reference TRBV18 and TRBJ2-7, is NAGVMQNPRHLVRRRGQEARLRCSPMKGHSHVYWYRQLPEEGLKFMVYLQKENIIDESGMPKERFSAEFPKEGPSILRIQQVVRGDSAAYFCASSPGTGGLYEQYFGPGTRLTVT.

The V and J genes are TRBV6-2 or TRBV6-3 and TRBJ1-1, with 9 bases lining up with TRBD1. CDR3 length: 16 amino acids. Trimming removed 5 bases from V and 6 bases from J; junction bases left unmatched: 13. Germline V gene sequence: CDR1 MNHEY, CDR2 SVGEGT. The DNA for the CDR3 is TGTGCCAGCAGTCGCCCCCCCGGGACAGGGAAGTCTGAAGCTTTCTTT. This gives the protein CASSRPPGTGKSEAFF.

The genes are TRBV6-2 or TRBV6-3 and TRBJ1-2, with no clear D. Germline V gene sequence: CDR1 MNHEY, CDR2 SVGEGT. The CDR3 runs to 14 residues. V was cut by 0 bases and J by 4 bases, with 9 bases left in between. As DNA, the CDR3 is TGTGCCAGCAGTTACTCTGGCGGCGGCTATGGCTACACCTTC. The encoded protein is CASSYSGGGYGYTF.

This sequence joins TRBV12-3 or TRBV12-4 and TRBJ2-5, with 7 bases lining up with TRBD2. V dropped 6 bases and J dropped 5; count of bases not matched to a gene: 6. This CDR3 contains 13 residues. The CDR3 sequence is CASRRGSWETQYF. The CDR3 DNA follows: TGTGCCAGCAGACGCGGGAGTTGGGAGACCCAGTACTTC.

J is TRBJ2-3 and V is TRBV24-1; 7 bases match TRBD1. CDR1 and CDR2 from the germline V gene are KGHDR and SFDVKD. The junction had 3 bases not matched to a gene; V was cut back by 3 bases and J by 1 base. The CDR3 totals 15 residues. The CDR3 DNA sequence: TGTGCCACCAGTGATCCCGGGACAGGCACAGATACGCAGTATTTT. Its translation: CATSDPGTGTDTQYF.

To note about this clone: Compared with germline, one end of the junction differs, possibly owing to a read error. The chain uses TRBV2 and TRBJ1-2; 9 bases fit TRBD1. CDR3 length equals 16 residues. In germline, CDR1 is SNHLY, CDR2 FYNNEI. The CDR3 here is CASNEQGARKSGGYTF. CDR3 coding DNA: TGTGCCAGCAATGAACAGGGGGCGCGGAAATCCGGCGGCTACACCTTC.

This sequence joins TRBV27 and TRBJ2-7, with D maybe TRBD1 (5 bases). Germline values: CDR1 MNHEY, CDR2 SMNVEV (reference sequence). There are 15 residues in the CDR3. V lost 6 bases to trimming and J lost 4 bases, with 19 bases between them. The CDR3 is CASRPLATEIYEQYF. CDR3 bases: TGTGCCAGCAGACCCCTGGCGACAGAAATTTACGAGCAGTACTTC.

The J gene is TRBJ1-5, the V gene TRBV2; 7 bases are shared with TRBD1. With 6 bases clipped from V and 7 bases from J, the junction kept 9 bases outside the gene matches. Germline CDR1 reads SNHLY; CDR2 reads FYNNEI. This CDR3 has 14 amino acids. Written as DNA, the CDR3 is TGTGCCAGCAGAATTTACGGGACAGCCCAGCCCCAGCATTTT. Protein sequence: CASRIYGTAQPQHF.

V is TRBV30 and J is TRBJ2-5; D call uncertain. Trimming stripped 0 bases from V and 3 bases from J, with 2 bases between. The CDR3 has 11 residues. Germline CDR1 is GTSNPN and CDR2 is SVGIG (reference sequence). CDR3 residues: CAWSVKETQYF. The CDR3 coding sequence is TGTGCCTGGAGTGTCAAAGAGACCCAGTACTTC. Full variable domain (rest looked up from reference TRBV30 and TRBJ2-5): SQTIHQWPATLVQPVGSPLSLECTVEGTSNPNLYWYRQAAGRGLQLLFYSVGIGQISSEVPQNLSASRPQDRQFILSSKKLLLSDSGFYLCAWSVKETQYFGPGTRLLVL.

The genes are TRBV18 and TRBJ2-5; 7 nucleotides match TRBD2. The CDR3 length is 14 residues. The germline CDR1 and CDR2 sequences are KGHSH and LQKENI. The V segment lost 6 bases and the J segment 5 bases; nucleotides outside the gene matches: 9. CDR3 loop: CASSLGGGGETQYF. CDR3 nucleotide sequence: TGTGCCAGCTCCTTGGGGGGGGGTGGCGAGACCCAGTACTTC.

V usage is TRBV7-2 and J usage is TRBJ2-2; 8 bases match TRBD1. V shed 3 bases and J 5 bases; nucleotides not matched to a gene: 2. The CDR3 spans 14 residues. Germline loops: CDR1 SGHTA, CDR2 FQGNSA. Here the CDR3 reads CASSFRQGTGELFF. DNA of the CDR3: TGTGCCAGCAGCTTTAGACAGGGGACCGGGGAGCTGTTTTTT.

J is TRBJ1-4 and V is TRBV7-2; a weak D match, TRBD1 (5 bases). The CDR3 has 19 residues. Germline loops: CDR1 SGHTA, CDR2 FQGNSA. Trimming removed 1 base from V and 3 bases from J, with 21 bases in between. The CDR3 is CASSLVKGLRGHSNEKLFF. The CDR3 DNA follows: TGTGCCAGCAGCTTAGTAAAAGGTCTCCGAGGACACTCTAATGAAAAACTGTTTTTT.

The sample holds one count of this clone. The V and J genes are TRBV9 and TRBJ2-3, with D possibly being TRBD1 (6 bases). The V end lost 0 bases, the J end lost 5 bases, and 10 bases lay between the germline ends. CDR3 length: 14 residues. Germline V gene data show CDR1 as SGDLS and CDR2 as YYNGEE. The CDR3 nucleotides read TGTGCCAGCAGCGTAGAGGGCAGGGGAGATACGCAGTATTTT. This gives the protein CASSVEGRGDTQYF.

The rearrangement links TRBV29-1 to TRBJ1-1; D is perhaps TRBD1 (5 bases). CDR3 length equals 14 residues. V lost 6 bases and J lost 2, with 16 bases in between. The germline V gene has CDR1 SQVTM and CDR2 ANQGSEA. The CDR3, as DNA: TGCAGCGTCATCACTTTAGACAGCAACACTGAAGCTTTCTTT. It translates to CSVITLDSNTEAFF.